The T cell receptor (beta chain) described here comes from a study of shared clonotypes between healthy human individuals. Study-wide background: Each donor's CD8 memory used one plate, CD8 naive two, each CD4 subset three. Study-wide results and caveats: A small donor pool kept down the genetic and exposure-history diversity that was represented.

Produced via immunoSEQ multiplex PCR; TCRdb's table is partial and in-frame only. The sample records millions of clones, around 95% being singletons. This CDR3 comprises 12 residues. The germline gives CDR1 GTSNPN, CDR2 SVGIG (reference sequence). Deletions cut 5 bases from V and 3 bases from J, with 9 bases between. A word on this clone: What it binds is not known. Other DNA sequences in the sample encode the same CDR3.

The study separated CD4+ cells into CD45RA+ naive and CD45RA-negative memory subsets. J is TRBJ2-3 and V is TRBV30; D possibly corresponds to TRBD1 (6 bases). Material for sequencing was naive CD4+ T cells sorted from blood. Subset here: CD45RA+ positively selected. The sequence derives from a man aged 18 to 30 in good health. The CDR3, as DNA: TGTGCCTGGTCGCAGGGGACAGATACGCAGTATTTT. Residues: CAWSQGTDTQYF. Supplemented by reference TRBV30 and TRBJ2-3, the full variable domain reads SQTIHQWPATLVQPVGSPLSLECTVEGTSNPNLYWYRQAAGRGLQLLFYSVGIGQISSEVPQNLSASRPQDRQFILSSKKLLLSDSGFYLCAWSQGTDTQYFGPGTRLTVL.